Shown below are 20 T cell receptor beta chains from a single sample sequenced in a study of early T cells in non-severe SARS-CoV-2 infection. TCRdb re-analysed the 5' RACE reads in MiXCR, keeping a single row per CDR3 protein. The repertoire consists of 65,000 to 95,000 distinct CDR3 sequences, with 5% occurring once and the leading ten covering under 7.5%. The sample in question was whole blood, obtained at baseline. The receptors were gathered from an adult who was a healthcare worker with PCR-confirmed SARS-CoV-2 infection or an uninfected control (not recorded which).

In its sample, this clonotype was seen many times. One end of the junction fails to match germline, which may point to a read error. V gene TRBV20-1 combines with J gene TRBJ1-3; D gene uncertain. Per the germline V gene, CDR1 is DFQATT and CDR2 is SNEGSKA (reference sequence). The CDR3 consists of 14 residues. Here the CDR3 reads CSASVTGSENTIYF. CDR3 nucleotide sequence: TGCAGTGCCAGCGTAACTGGCTCTGAAAACACCATATATTTT.

Ten or more counts support this clonotype. J is TRBJ2-7 and V is TRBV9, with D tentatively TRBD1 (5 bases). V lost 0 bases and J 2 bases, leaving 9 bases between the germline ends. Looked up from germline, CDR1 is SGDLS and CDR2 is YYNGEE. The CDR3 length is 14 residues. The CDR3 sequence is CASSVGGPAYEQYF. For the CDR3, the DNA is TGTGCCAGCAGCGTAGGGGGCCCTGCCTACGAGCAGTACTTC.

Ten or more counts support this clonotype. This sequence joins TRBV7-6 and TRBJ1-1; D call uncertain. Germline lookup yields CDR1 SGHVS and CDR2 FNYEAQ. V lost 3 bases to trimming and J lost 4 bases, with 9 bases between them. The CDR3 consists of 13 residues. The CDR3 here is CASSFEATTEAFF. The CDR3 bases are TGTGCCAGCAGCTTCGAGGCCACCACTGAAGCTTTCTTT.

This clonotype showed up many times. The rearrangement joins TRBV12-3 or TRBV12-4 to TRBJ1-1; the match to TRBD1 covers 9 bases. V trimming: 4 bases; J trimming: 11 bases; junction bases outside the gene matches: 8. This CDR3 region has 13 residues. The CDR3 is CASSSTGGRSAFF. Here the CDR3 DNA reads TGTGCCAGCAGTTCCACAGGGGGCAGATCGGCTTTCTTT.

To note about this clonotype: Just one base apart from a much larger clone, this may be a read error. The V call is TRBV6-6, the J call TRBJ2-3; D gene ambiguous. The CDR3 is 13 amino acids. Germline assignment: CDR1 MNHNY and CDR2 SVGAGI (reference sequence). CDR3 nucleotides: TGTGCCAGCAGTTGGCCAGAGACGGATACGCAGTTTTTT. Its translation: CASSWPETDTQFF.

The chain employs TRBV3-1 and TRBJ2-6; D ambiguous. Germline values: CDR1 LGHDT, CDR2 YNNKEL (reference sequence). This CDR3 contains 15 residues. The ends were cut back, 4 bases at V and 4 bases at J, with 11 bases in the middle. The DNA for the CDR3 is TGTGCCAGCAGCCGTGGGGTGGCCGGGGCCAACGTCCTGACTTTC. It translates to CASSRGVAGANVLTF. Full variable domain (missing parts from reference TRBV3-1 and TRBJ2-6): DTAVSQTPKYLVTQMGNDKSIKCEQNLGHDTMYWYKQDSKKFLKIMFSYNNKELIINETVPNRFSPKSPDKAHLNLHINSLELGDSAVYFCASSRGVAGANVLTFGAGSRLTVL.

The J gene is TRBJ1-2, the V gene TRBV29-1; D perhaps matches TRBD1 (5 bases). This CDR3 is built from 12 residues. In germline, CDR1 is SQVTM, CDR2 ANQGSEA. The V gene lost 8 bases and the J gene lost 3 bases, with 13 bases spanning the gap. CDR3 sequence (DNA): TGCAGCATTCACGGGACGGACTATGGCTACACCTTC. It translates to CSIHGTDYGYTF.

The table lists this clonotype with a few counts. The chain links TRBV30 to TRBJ1-1; possibly TRBD1 for D (5 bases). This CDR3 comprises 12 residues. Trimming cost V 7 bases and J 4 bases, with 13 bases left between them. From germline, CDR1 is GTSNPN and CDR2 SVGIG (reference sequence). The CDR3 DNA sequence: TGTGCCTTGACAGCTTTGGGCACTGAAGCTTTCTTT. This codes for CALTALGTEAFF.

This clonotype was counted between two and nine times. This sequence joins TRBV5-1 and TRBJ1-5, with 7 bases that match TRBD1. CDR3 size: 16 residues. Germline V gives CDR1 SGHRS, CDR2 YFSETQ. With 4 bases clipped from V and 6 bases from J, the junction kept 13 bases outside the gene matches. In nucleotides, the CDR3 is TGCGCCAGCAGCCCCATTGACGGACAGGTGGCTCAGCCCCAGCATTTT. Amino acids: CASSPIDGQVAQPQHF.

This chain uses TRBV20-1 with TRBJ1-6; the D gene is possibly TRBD1 (5 bases). V lost 5 bases and J 8 bases, leaving 16 bases between the germline ends. This CDR3 contains 14 residues. Germline V gives CDR1 DFQATT, CDR2 SNEGSKA (reference sequence). CDR3 sequence (DNA): TGCAGTGCTGTTAAACAGGTGGGGGATTCACCCCTCCACTTT. This encodes CSAVKQVGDSPLHF.

This clonotype was recorded at least ten times. The chain links TRBV18 to TRBJ1-5, with 8 bases that match TRBD1. CDR3 length equals 14 residues. Germline V gives CDR1 KGHSH, CDR2 LQKENI. Trimming removed 3 bases from V and 6 bases from J; junction bases left unmatched: 4. The CDR3 nucleotides are TGTGCCAGCTCACCGGACAGGGAGAGTCAGCCCCAGCATTTT. It is translated as CASSPDRESQPQHF.

This clonotype was detected a few times. The rearrangement uses TRBV19 and TRBJ2-4; no clear D. Trimming removed 5 bases from V and 3 bases from J, with 5 bases in between. From germline, CDR1 is LNHDA and CDR2 SQIVND (reference sequence). This CDR3 contains 12 residues. CDR3 sequence (DNA): TGTGCCAGTAGTGAGAGCAAAAACATTCAGTACTTC. Translation gives CASSESKNIQYF.

This clonotype was counted ten times or more. The rearrangement uses TRBV30 and TRBJ1-5; D is undetermined. The V gene lost 0 bases and the J gene lost 4 bases, with 10 bases spanning the gap. Germline V gene data show CDR1 as GTSNPN and CDR2 as SVGIG (reference sequence). The length of the CDR3 is 14 residues. CDR3 residues: CAWSVGGWNQPQHF. The CDR3 bases are TGTGCCTGGAGTGTAGGAGGTTGGAATCAGCCCCAGCATTTT.

The chain joins TRBV5-6 to TRBJ2-1; 9 bases match TRBD2. Trimming at V came to 1 base and at J to 5 bases, leaving 4 bases not matched to a gene. This CDR3 spans 15 amino acids. CDR1 and CDR2 (germline): SGHDT, YYEEEE. CDR3 in amino acids: CASSLPSGIDNEQFF. As DNA, the CDR3 is TGTGCCAGCAGCTTGCCTAGCGGGATCGACAATGAGCAGTTCTTC.

The V gene is TRBV12-3 or TRBV12-4, the J gene TRBJ2-1; D gene ambiguous. The CDR3 length is 11 residues. V was pared by 7 bases and J by 10 bases, with 11 bases between. CDR3 nucleotides: TGTGCCAGCACCCCCGCCTGGGAGCAGTTCTTC. It is translated as CASTPAWEQFF.

This clonotype was seen only a few times. CDR3 sequence (DNA): TGTGCCAGCAGCTACGGTCTAGGGGATGGCTACACCTTC. Its protein is CASSYGLGDGYTF. V is TRBV7-9 and J is TRBJ1-2, with a weak D call TRBD1 (5 bases). Germline CDR1 SEHNR, CDR2 FQNEAQ (reference sequence). The CDR3 consists of 13 residues. The V end was cut by 4 bases, the J end by 6 bases, with 12 bases between.

The chain joins TRBV2 to TRBJ2-7, with 10 bases aligning to TRBD2. V lost 6 bases and J lost 5; bases outside the gene matches: 7. The germline V gene has CDR1 SNHLY and CDR2 FYNNEI. The CDR3 length is 14 residues. CDR3 in amino acids: CASSVAGGGNEQYF. The CDR3 nucleotides are TGTGCCAGCAGCGTAGCGGGAGGAGGAAACGAGCAGTACTTC.

This clonotype was counted ten times or more. J is TRBJ2-7 and V is TRBV28; possibly TRBD1 for D (6 bases). The CDR3 spans 14 residues. CDR1 and CDR2 from the germline V gene are MDHEN and SYDVKM. V dropped 6 bases and J dropped 3 bases, with 15 bases sitting between them. The CDR3 sequence is CASRTLGQNYEQYF. Written as DNA, the CDR3 is TGTGCCAGCAGGACGCTCGGACAGAACTACGAGCAGTACTTC.

This clonotype was detected only a few times. The chain is built from TRBV6-5 and TRBJ2-1; D is perhaps TRBD2 (6 bases). CDR1 is MNHEY, CDR2 SVGAGI, per germline. Between the trimmed V and J ends, which lost 6 bases and 3 bases, there was a span of 12 bases. The CDR3 totals 14 residues. In nucleotides, the CDR3 is TGTGCCAGCAGGGCTGCGGGAAACTACAATGAGCAGTTCTTC. It translates to CASRAAGNYNEQFF.

This clonotype was counted ten times or more. The V and J genes are TRBV20-1 and TRBJ2-2; tentative D call: TRBD2 (6 bases). Trimming pared 4 bases from V and 0 bases from J, leaving 15 bases between. The germline V gene has CDR1 DFQATT and CDR2 SNEGSKA (reference sequence). This CDR3 comprises 16 residues. CDR3 region: CSATRGGAPNTGELFF. For the CDR3, the DNA is TGCAGTGCTACTCGTGGAGGGGCACCGAACACCGGGGAGCTGTTTTTT.